This TCR beta chain appears in the sequencing data of a study of CD8+ T cells in alopecia areata. Overall study: Tofacitinib ran for 6 to 18 months before 6 months off drug. Study-wide points: Scalp data also include sequences from resident alphabeta T cells of normal skin.

Sequencing relied on a cDNA template that was reverse transcribed from extracted RNA. The repertoire was sequenced with immunoSEQ multiplex PCR; TCRdb's copy has only in-frame clones and lacks some. The sample holds 130,000 or so clones; approximately 49% are singletons and the top ten take around 19%. With regard to this clone: Its antigen is undetermined.

Collected material from alopecia areata patients comprised lesional scalp punch biopsies and peripheral blood. Trimming cost V 2 bases and J 0 bases; bases outside gene matches: 0. There are 15 residues in the CDR3. Germline values: CDR1 SGDLS, CDR2 YYNGEE. The TCR sequence derives from a human donor with alopecia areata. The chain combines TRBV9 with TRBJ2-1; TRBD2 matches at 9 bases. The sequenced sample was CD8+ T cells sorted from blood, obtained at week 0. DNA of the CDR3: TGTGCCAGCAGCGTTAGCGGGGGCTCCTACAATGAGCAGTTCTTC. Amino acids: CASSVSGGSYNEQFF. Looking up the rest from reference TRBV9 and TRBJ2-1 gives the full variable domain: DSGVTQTPKHLITATGQRVTLRCSPRSGDLSVYWYQQSLDQGLQFLIQYYNGEERAKGNILERFSAQQFPDLHSELNLSSLELGDSALYFCASSVSGGSYNEQFFGPGTRLTVL.